Listed here is a single T cell receptor (beta chain). Its target is not known. This sample was taken from a study of persistence of HIV-infected CD4 T cells. Study-wide findings and caveats: CMV- and Gag-responding cells had lower TCRbeta richness than CD3/CD28-responding cells. Antigen-responding cells were enriched for degenerate expanded CDR3beta sequences.

Germline loops: CDR1 GTSNPN, CDR2 SVGIG (reference sequence). Trimming took 1 base from V and 5 from J; bases not matched to a gene: 7. The CDR3 contains 14 residues. Sequencing used immunoSEQ version 4 in survey mode. The method was immunoSEQ multiplex PCR; TCRdb's version includes in-frame clones alone and lacks a portion of them. The sample records more than 15,000 clones, about 84% being singletons. Cells were stimulated with CMV-infected fibroblast lysates at about 10 ug/mL. CD4+ T cells upregulating both CD40 ligand and CD69 were sorted as responding cells. Undetectable plasma HIV-1 RNA below 50 copies/mL lasted at least 4 years. CD4+ T cell counts exceeded 400 cells/uL; CMV serology was positive.

This chain connects TRBV30 to TRBJ2-7, with TRBD1 matching 8 bases. This TCR was sampled from an adult man with HIV who was CMV-seropositive. Sequenced here: CD4+ T cells sorted from PBMCs after approximately 19-hour stimulation, sampled from a patient who received antiretroviral therapy. The CDR3 here is CAWSAGGARNEQYF. The CDR3 DNA reads TGTGCCTGGAGTGCAGGGGGCGCTAGGAACGAGCAGTACTTC.